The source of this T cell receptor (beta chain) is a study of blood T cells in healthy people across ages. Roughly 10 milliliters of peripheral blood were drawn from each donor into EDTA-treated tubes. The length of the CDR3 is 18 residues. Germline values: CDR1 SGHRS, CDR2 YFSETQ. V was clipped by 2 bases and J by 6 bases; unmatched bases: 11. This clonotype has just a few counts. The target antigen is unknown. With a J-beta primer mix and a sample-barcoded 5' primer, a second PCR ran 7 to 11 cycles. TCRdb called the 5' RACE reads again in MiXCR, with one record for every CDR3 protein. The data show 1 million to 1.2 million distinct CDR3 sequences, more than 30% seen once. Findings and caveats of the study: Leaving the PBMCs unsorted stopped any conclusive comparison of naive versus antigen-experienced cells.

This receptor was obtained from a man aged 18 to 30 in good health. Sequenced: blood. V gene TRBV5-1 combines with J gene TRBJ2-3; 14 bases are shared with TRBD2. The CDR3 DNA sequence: TGCGCCAGCAGCTTTGGACAGGAGACTAGCGGGGGGGGTGATACGCAGTATTTT. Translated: CASSFGQETSGGGDTQYF.